Sequencing of this T cell receptor beta chain was carried out in a study of T cells in Graves' hyperthyroidism and ophthalmopathy. The V segment lost 9 bases and the J segment 3 bases; nucleotides outside the gene matches: 7. This CDR3 is 14 amino acids long. Study-wide findings and caveats: Ophthalmopathy stood apart from stable hyperthyroidism in a 13 V-J model.

Researchers took RNA transcripts and amplified the TCR beta CDR3 regions from them. First-round RT-PCR with HTBI primers amplified the TCR CDR3 region. TCRdb reprocessed the multiplex PCR reads via MiXCR and lists one record per CDR3 protein. The sample includes about half a million distinct CDR3 sequences, less than 25% of them seen just once. A word on this clonotype: The antigen remains undetermined.

The origin of this receptor is a woman in her sixties or seventies with Graves' ophthalmopathy. The sequencing input was blood. The chain links TRBV12-3 or TRBV12-4 to TRBJ2-2, with 7 nucleotides matching TRBD2. The CDR3 DNA reads as TGTGCCAGTAAGCGTCGGGGGGACACCGGGGAGCTGTTTTTT. It codes for CASKRRGDTGELFF.